Presented here are 27 T cell receptor beta chains from one specimen sequenced in a study of CD8+ T cells in alopecia areata. Extraction of RNA preceded its reverse transcription into cDNA, which served as the sequencing template. Profiled with immunoSEQ multiplex PCR; TCRdb holds only in-frame clones, not every one. The sample consists of 130,000 to 150,000 clones, 82% of them appearing once. Sample treatment: oral pan-JAK inhibitor, 5-10 mg twice daily. This specimen was CD8+ T cells sorted from blood, taken at week 4, from a patient treated with tofacitinib. These receptors all come from a human donor with alopecia areata.

This clone was recorded a few times. The chain has TRBV7-2 and TRBJ2-1; the match to TRBD2 covers 15 bases. CDR3 length: 19 amino acids. The germline gives CDR1 SGHTA, CDR2 FQGNSA. V lost 1 base to trimming and J lost 10 bases; unmatched junction nucleotides: 14. CDR3 sequence reads: CASSLDGLAGGTTKVEQFF. CDR3 sequence (DNA): TGTGCCAGCAGCTTAGATGGACTAGCGGGGGGGACTACAAAGGTCGAGCAGTTCTTC.

The chain has TRBV29-1 and TRBJ2-1; D may be TRBD1 or TRBD2 (5 bases each). CDR3 size: 14 residues. With 1 base removed from V and 10 bases from J, the gap between germline ends came to 17 bases. Germline lookup yields CDR1 SQVTM and CDR2 ANQGSEA. CDR3 loop: CSVEGSGTGREQFF. The CDR3 DNA reads as TGCAGCGTTGAAGGGTCCGGTACGGGACGCGAGCAGTTCTTC.

J is TRBJ2-1 and V is TRBV27, with TRBD1 matching over 11 bases. V trimming: 5 bases; J trimming: 3 bases; junction bases outside the gene matches: 3. Germline CDR1 is MNHEY and CDR2 is SMNVEV (reference sequence). The CDR3 spans 15 residues. The CDR3 coding sequence is TGTGCCAGCAGTCCCGGGACAGGGGGCTACAATGAGCAGTTCTTC. Translated: CASSPGTGGYNEQFF.

This chain uses TRBV6-5 with TRBJ1-2; D is unclear. The CDR3 is 15 residues long. The germline V and J ends were trimmed by 2 bases and 4 bases, with 14 bases remaining between them. Per the germline V gene, CDR1 is MNHEY and CDR2 is SVGAGI. This CDR3 reads CASSYDITTGYGYTF. DNA for the CDR3: TGTGCCAGCAGTTACGACATCACCACGGGCTATGGCTACACCTTC.

V is TRBV27 and J is TRBJ2-7; TRBD2 agrees at 7 bases. Germline V lookup: CDR1 MNHEY, CDR2 SMNVEV (reference sequence). Trimming cost V 4 bases and J 3 bases; bases outside gene matches: 15. The CDR3 loop spans 17 amino acids. CDR3 region: CASSYLGGASGYYEQYF. DNA for the CDR3: TGTGCCAGCAGTTATTTGGGTGGGGCTAGCGGTTACTACGAGCAGTACTTC.

The rearrangement joins TRBV5-6 to TRBJ2-3, with 9 nucleotides matching TRBD2. The trim removed 4 bases at V and 3 bases at J, leaving 9 bases unmatched. Germline CDR1 SGHDT, CDR2 YYEEEE. The CDR3 covers 16 residues. The CDR3 DNA reads as TGTGCCAGCAGCCTAGTAGCGGGGGCGAGGACAGATACGCAGTATTTT. It encodes CASSLVAGARTDTQYF.

In this sample, this clone turned up a few times. This chain links TRBV29-1 with TRBJ2-1; 11 bases fit TRBD2. There are 16 residues in the CDR3. Germline loops: CDR1 SQVTM, CDR2 ANQGSEA. With V trimmed by 3 bases and J by 3 bases, 7 bases remained unmatched. CDR3 in amino acids: CSVDDSGGVSYNEQFF. The CDR3 DNA follows: TGCAGCGTTGATGATAGCGGGGGGGTGAGCTACAATGAGCAGTTCTTC.

This chain joins TRBV16 and TRBJ2-5; D is uncertain. CDR3 size: 14 residues. Germline V gene data show CDR1 as KGHSY and CDR2 as FQNENV. Trimming took off 2 bases at V and 1 base at J, with 8 bases between the two ends. The CDR3 DNA reads TGTGCCAGCAGCCAACCGGGTCCCCAAGAGACCCAGTACTTC. It is translated as CASSQPGPQETQYF.

The V call is TRBV11-2, the J call TRBJ2-7; 8 nucleotides match TRBD1. Trimming at V came to 5 bases and at J to 0 bases, leaving 9 bases not matched to a gene. The V gene's germline CDR1 is SGHAT and CDR2 FQNNGV. CDR3 length: 16 residues. This chain's CDR3 is CASSIPGTGSSYEQYF. CDR3 DNA: TGTGCCAGCAGCATACCCGGGACAGGAAGCTCCTACGAGCAGTACTTC.

The chain has TRBV13 and TRBJ2-7; D is possibly TRBD1 (5 bases). Germline loops: CDR1 PRHDT, CDR2 FYEKMQ (reference sequence). The CDR3 extends over 15 amino acids. V was trimmed by 1 base and J by 5 bases, leaving 15 bases between them. CDR3 DNA sequence: TGTGCCAGCAGCTTAGCGGGCAGGGCTTTCCACGAGCAGTACTTC. It translates to CASSLAGRAFHEQYF.

This sequence joins TRBV5-1 and TRBJ2-3; TRBD2 matches at 14 bases. V was clipped by 2 bases and J by 1 base; unmatched bases: 12. This CDR3 is 20 amino acids long. CDR1 is SGHRS, CDR2 YFSETQ, per germline. The CDR3 region is CASSFELLTSGGARTDTQYF. The CDR3 nucleotides read TGCGCCAGCAGCTTTGAACTCCTGACTAGCGGGGGGGCCCGCACAGATACGCAGTATTTT.

The rearrangement uses TRBV7-9 and TRBJ2-3; D gene uncertain. Trimming removed 4 bases from V and 5 bases from J, with 7 bases in between. Looked up from germline, CDR1 is SEHNR and CDR2 is FQNEAQ (reference sequence). This CDR3 is 12 amino acids long. The CDR3 DNA reads as TGTGCCAGCAGCTCCCTGGGAGATACGCAGTATTTT. Translated, it gives CASSSLGDTQYF.

The gene calls are TRBV7-9 and TRBJ2-5, with 10 bases matching TRBD2. This CDR3 spans 15 amino acids. V lost 8 bases and J lost 4; bases outside the gene matches: 10. In germline, CDR1 is SEHNR, CDR2 FQNEAQ (reference sequence). CDR3 amino acids: CASLDGASGGETQYF. CDR3 nucleotides: TGTGCCAGCCTAGACGGGGCTAGCGGGGGAGAGACCCAGTACTTC.

V is TRBV7-8 and J is TRBJ2-7, with TRBD2 as a possible D gene (5 bases). V was clipped by 4 bases and J by 2 bases, with 12 bases between them. This CDR3 has 14 amino acids. CDR1 SGHVS and CDR2 FQNEAQ come from the germline V gene. The CDR3 DNA reads TGTGCCAGCAGCTCCTTAGGACTTCCCTACGAGCAGTACTTC. Encoded protein: CASSSLGLPYEQYF.

Only a few counts were recorded for this clone. The chain uses TRBV5-1 and TRBJ2-1, with unresolved D. This CDR3 is built from 16 residues. In germline, CDR1 is SGHRS, CDR2 YFSETQ. Deletions cut 4 bases from V and 6 bases from J, with 20 bases between. The CDR3 nucleotides are TGCGCCAGCAGCCCCGAAGACCCAACCTTACGCAATGAGCAGTTCTTC. As protein: CASSPEDPTLRNEQFF.

The gene calls are TRBV4-1 and TRBJ2-7; D not certain. CDR1 and CDR2 from the germline V gene are MGHRA and YSYEKL. V was pared by 0 bases and J by 3 bases, with 6 bases between. CDR3 size: 13 residues. Here the CDR3 DNA reads TGCGCCAGCAGCCAAGATCTAGTCTACGAGCAGTACTTC. Amino acid sequence: CASSQDLVYEQYF.

The chain is built from TRBV6-5 and TRBJ2-1, with a weak D call TRBD2 (6 bases). This CDR3 region has 14 residues. Between the trimmed V and J ends, which lost 3 bases and 5 bases, there was a span of 11 bases. Germline-derived CDR1 and CDR2 are MNHEY and SVGAGI. CDR3 loop: CASSYYGGHNEQFF. The CDR3 coding sequence is TGTGCCAGCAGTTATTACGGGGGACACAATGAGCAGTTCTTC.

The chain combines TRBV15 with TRBJ2-3; D is undetermined. Germline loops: CDR1 LNHNV, CDR2 YYDKDF (reference sequence). V dropped 5 bases and J dropped 2 bases, with 2 bases sitting between them. The CDR3 is made up of 11 amino acids. DNA of the CDR3: TGTGCCACCAGCGTCACAGATACGCAGTATTTT. This codes for CATSVTDTQYF.

The CDR3 DNA follows: TGTGCCAGCAGCTTAGTGGACAGAGGTGGGTTCTCCTACGAGCAGTACTTC. Translated: CASSLVDRGGFSYEQYF. The chain recombines TRBV7-9 with TRBJ2-7; D may be TRBD1 (6 bases). The CDR3 totals 17 residues. Germline V CDR1 and CDR2: SEHNR, FQNEAQ (reference sequence). The V gene lost 1 base and the J gene lost 0 bases, with 16 bases spanning the gap.

The rearrangement links TRBV10-3 to TRBJ1-2, with D unresolved. The ends were cut back, 2 bases at V and 2 bases at J, with 6 bases in the middle. Germline assignment: CDR1 ENHRY and CDR2 SYGVKD. The CDR3 is made up of 13 amino acids. CDR3 sequence (DNA): TGTGCCATCAGTGAGACAGTGAACTATGGCTACACCTTC. This encodes CAISETVNYGYTF.

The chain is built from TRBV19 and TRBJ2-1, with TRBD1 as a possible D gene (5 bases). This CDR3 region has 12 residues. Trimming cost V 6 bases and J 4 bases, with 7 bases left between them. CDR1 is LNHDA, CDR2 SQIVND, per germline (reference sequence). CDR3 loop: CASRTVYNEQFF. The DNA for the CDR3 is TGTGCCAGTAGGACAGTATACAATGAGCAGTTCTTC.

V gene TRBV13 combines with J gene TRBJ2-7; TRBD2 might be the D (7 bases). V was cut by 3 bases and J by 0 bases, with 15 bases left in between. Per germline, CDR1 PRHDT and CDR2 FYEKMQ (reference sequence). The CDR3 totals 16 residues. This chain's CDR3 is CASSLGRGAPSYEQYF. DNA of the CDR3: TGTGCCAGCAGCTTGGGACGGGGGGCCCCCTCCTACGAGCAGTACTTC.

A few counts support this clone. This rearrangement joins TRBV6-5 to TRBJ2-1; no clear D. With 8 bases removed from V and 0 bases from J, the gap between germline ends came to 11 bases. The CDR3 runs to 14 residues. From germline, CDR1 is MNHEY and CDR2 SVGAGI. The CDR3 coding sequence is TGTGCCAGCCGTCCAACGAGCTCCTACAATGAGCAGTTCTTC. Encoded protein: CASRPTSSYNEQFF.

The V call is TRBV30, the J call TRBJ1-5; D gene ambiguous. The CDR3 is 14 residues long. Germline V gene lookup returns CDR1 GTSNPN and CDR2 SVGIG (reference sequence). Trimming took off 2 bases at V and 7 bases at J, with 15 bases between the two ends. For the CDR3, the DNA is TGTGCCTGGAGTTATCCGGGCCTTGGACAGCCCCAGCATTTT. Protein: CAWSYPGLGQPQHF. The variable domain in full, with the rest retrieved from reference TRBV30 and TRBJ1-5, is SQTIHQWPATLVQPVGSPLSLECTVEGTSNPNLYWYRQAAGRGLQLLFYSVGIGQISSEVPQNLSASRPQDRQFILSSKKLLLSDSGFYLCAWSYPGLGQPQHFGDGTRLSIL.

The chain couples TRBV27 to TRBJ1-1, with no clear D. The CDR3 spans 14 residues. Germline CDR1 MNHEY, CDR2 SMNVEV (reference sequence). V dropped 5 bases and J dropped 6 bases, with 16 bases sitting between them. This chain's CDR3 is CASSPLRPNSEAFF. The CDR3 DNA sequence: TGTGCCAGCAGTCCCCTACGGCCAAATTCTGAAGCTTTCTTT.

This chain joins TRBV5-1 and TRBJ2-1, with D possibly called TRBD1 or TRBD2 (5 bases each). Germline CDR1 reads SGHRS; CDR2 reads YFSETQ. The CDR3 is 15 amino acids. V shed 5 bases and J shed 1 base, with 13 bases lying between them. The DNA for the CDR3 is TGCGCCAGCAGGGAGGAAGAGGGGTCCTACAATGAGCAGTTCTTC. Translated: CASREEEGSYNEQFF. Complete variable domain (other parts from reference TRBV5-1 and TRBJ2-1): KAGVTQTPRYLIKTRGQQVTLSCSPISGHRSVSWYQQTPGQGLQFLFEYFSETQRNKGNFPGRFSGRQFSNSRSEMNVSTLELGDSALYLCASREEEGSYNEQFFGPGTRLTVL.

V and J are TRBV6-6 and TRBJ1-1; tentative D call: TRBD1 (5 bases). The CDR3 contains 15 residues. The germline V gene has CDR1 MNHNY and CDR2 SVGAGI (reference sequence). V was cut by 5 bases and J by 6 bases, with 19 bases left in between. CDR3 protein: CASSPPWGREAEAFF. The CDR3 DNA is TGTGCCAGCAGTCCCCCGTGGGGGAGGGAGGCTGAAGCTTTCTTT.